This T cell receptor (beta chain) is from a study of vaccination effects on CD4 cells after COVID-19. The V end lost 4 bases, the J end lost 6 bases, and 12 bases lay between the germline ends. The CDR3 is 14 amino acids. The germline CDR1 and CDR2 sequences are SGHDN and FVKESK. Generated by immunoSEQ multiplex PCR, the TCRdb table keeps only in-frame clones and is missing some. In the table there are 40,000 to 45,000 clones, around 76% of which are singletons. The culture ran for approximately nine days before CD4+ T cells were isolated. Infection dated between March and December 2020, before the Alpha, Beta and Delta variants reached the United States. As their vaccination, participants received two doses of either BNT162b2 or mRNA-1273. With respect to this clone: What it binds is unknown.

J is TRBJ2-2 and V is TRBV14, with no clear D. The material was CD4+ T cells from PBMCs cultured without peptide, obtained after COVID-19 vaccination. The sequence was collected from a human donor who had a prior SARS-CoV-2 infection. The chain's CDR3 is CASSLDWVSGELFF. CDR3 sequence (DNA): TGTGCCAGCAGCCTTGATTGGGTGTCCGGGGAGCTGTTTTTT.